These 14 T cell receptor beta chains share one sample of origin, sequenced in a study of cytomegalovirus exposure and HLA in healthy donors. Profiling relied on immunoSEQ multiplex PCR, and the TCRdb table lists in-frame clones only, not all of them. Seen here are tens of thousands of clones, 94% observed once, and the top ten hold under 0.75%. Sequenced: PBMCs. These receptors were obtained from a woman aged 18-30 years in good health and CMV-seronegative.

The chain carries TRBV19 and TRBJ1-1; possible D gene TRBD1, 5 bases. Germline-derived CDR1 and CDR2 are LNHDA and SQIVND (reference sequence). Trimming removed 7 bases at V and 4 bases at J, with 13 bases between. CDR3 length: 13 residues. CDR3 in DNA: TGTGCCAGTAAGTCAGGGTTAAGCACTGAAGCTTTCTTT. It yields the protein CASKSGLSTEAFF.

This clone turned up a few times. The V and J genes are TRBV5-1 and TRBJ1-3, with D possibly matching TRBD1 (6 bases). Trimming cost V 0 bases and J 0 bases, with 13 bases left between them. Per germline, CDR1 SGHRS and CDR2 YFSETQ. The CDR3 consists of 17 residues. CDR3 nucleotides: TGCGCCAGCAGCTTGGCTGTACAGGGAAGCTCTGGAAACACCATATATTTT. Its translation: CASSLAVQGSSGNTIYF. The variable domain in full, with the rest retrieved from reference TRBV5-1 and TRBJ1-3, is KAGVTQTPRYLIKTRGQQVTLSCSPISGHRSVSWYQQTPGQGLQFLFEYFSETQRNKGNFPGRFSGRQFSNSRSEMNVSTLELGDSALYLCASSLAVQGSSGNTIYFGEGSWLTVV.

The chain has TRBV5-1 and TRBJ2-1; TRBD2 matches 7 bases. Germline V lookup: CDR1 SGHRS, CDR2 YFSETQ. The CDR3 sequence is 16 residues long. With V trimmed by 6 bases and J by 3 bases, 12 bases remained unmatched. For the CDR3, the DNA is TGCGCCAGCACCCGGGGGGAACTACCGTTCTACAATGAGCAGTTCTTC. It yields the protein CASTRGELPFYNEQFF.

J is TRBJ2-7 and V is TRBV27; 8 nucleotides line up with TRBD2. This CDR3 is built from 15 residues. CDR1 MNHEY and CDR2 SMNVEV come from the germline V gene (reference sequence). The junction had 5 bases not matched to a gene; V was cut back by 0 bases and J by 4 bases. The CDR3 reads CASSLSASGGYEQYF. CDR3 DNA: TGTGCCAGCAGTTTATCGGCCTCGGGGGGGTACGAGCAGTACTTC.

The chain recombines TRBV7-9 with TRBJ2-3; TRBD1 aligns across 8 bases. This CDR3 spans 15 amino acids. The trim removed 2 bases at V and 2 bases at J, leaving 3 bases unmatched. Germline CDR1 and CDR2: SEHNR and FQNEAQ (reference sequence). The CDR3 sequence: CASSLIQGDTDTQYF. Written as DNA, the CDR3 is TGTGCCAGCAGCTTAATACAGGGGGACACAGATACGCAGTATTTT.

The rearrangement uses TRBV30 and TRBJ2-5; 11 bases are shared with TRBD2. In germline, CDR1 is GTSNPN, CDR2 SVGIG (reference sequence). The CDR3 loop spans 16 amino acids. V shed 0 bases and J 6 bases; nucleotides not matched to a gene: 9. The chain's CDR3 is CAWSVGVAGGPKTQYF. CDR3 in DNA: TGTGCCTGGAGTGTAGGAGTAGCGGGGGGGCCGAAGACCCAGTACTTC.

This clone was detected only once. This chain joins TRBV4-1 and TRBJ2-7; 10 bases are a match to TRBD1. Trimming took 2 bases from V and 5 from J; bases not matched to a gene: 15. Germline V gene lookup returns CDR1 MGHRA and CDR2 YSYEKL. This CDR3 region has 18 residues. CDR3 coding DNA: TGCGCCAGCAGCCAATTCGGTCCGGGGTTGACAGGGGGCAACGAGCAGTACTTC. Protein: CASSQFGPGLTGGNEQYF.

The chain is built from TRBV5-4 and TRBJ2-5, with D possibly being TRBD1 (6 bases). V lost 4 bases to trimming and J lost 5 bases, with 15 bases between them. The CDR3 loop spans 14 amino acids. Per the germline V gene, CDR1 is SGHNT and CDR2 is YYREEE (reference sequence). The DNA for the CDR3 is TGTGCCAGCAGCGTCCAAGGGCAGGGGGAGACCCAGTACTTC. This encodes CASSVQGQGETQYF.

The CDR3 DNA is TGTGCAGGGGGGGCGAACACTGAAGCTTTCTTT. Its protein product is CAGGANTEAFF. This chain links TRBV30 with TRBJ1-1, with a tentative D call TRBD1 (6 bases). Germline V gene sequence: CDR1 GTSNPN, CDR2 SVGIG (reference sequence). This CDR3 has 11 residues.

This sequence joins TRBV5-4 and TRBJ1-1, with no clear D. This CDR3 comprises 14 residues. V lost 4 bases, J lost 0 bases, and 10 bases lay in between. Germline values: CDR1 SGHNT, CDR2 YYREEE (reference sequence). CDR3 in DNA: TGTGCCAGCAGCCCCGACAACATGAACACTGAAGCTTTCTTT. Amino acids: CASSPDNMNTEAFF.

The genes are TRBV7-9 and TRBJ1-4; no definite D call. V was pared by 4 bases and J by 8 bases, with 5 bases between. This CDR3 comprises 11 residues. The germline V gene encodes CDR1 SEHNR and CDR2 FQNEAQ (reference sequence). CDR3 in amino acids: CASSSHEKLFF. The CDR3 DNA is TGTGCCAGCAGCTCACACGAAAAACTGTTTTTT.

The V gene is TRBV7-2, the J gene TRBJ2-2; a weak D match, TRBD1 (6 bases). Germline loops: CDR1 SGHTA, CDR2 FQGNSA. The CDR3 has 14 amino acids. V gave up 3 bases and J gave up 2 bases, with 7 bases separating them. The CDR3 DNA follows: TGTGCCAGCAGCTTGGACAGCAACACCGGGGAGCTGTTTTTT. Protein sequence: CASSLDSNTGELFF.

The chain employs TRBV18 and TRBJ2-7; 8 bases agree with TRBD2. CDR3 length: 15 residues. V gave up 3 bases and J gave up 5 bases; unmatched junction bases: 9. The germline V gene has CDR1 KGHSH and CDR2 LQKENI. CDR3 bases: TGTGCCAGCTCACCGGGACTAGGGGGGGGCCACGAGCAGTACTTC. Protein: CASSPGLGGGHEQYF.

V usage is TRBV4-1 and J usage is TRBJ2-2, with unresolved D. Trimming removed 0 bases at V and 4 bases at J, with 6 bases between. Germline V lookup: CDR1 MGHRA, CDR2 YSYEKL. CDR3 length: 14 amino acids. The CDR3 DNA reads TGCGCCAGCAGCCAAGAGGGCTTCACCGGGGAGCTGTTTTTT. Protein sequence: CASSQEGFTGELFF.